The sequence of this T cell receptor beta chain was determined in a study of beta chain features in type 1 diabetes. Central memory, naive, regulatory and stem cell-like memory CD4+ cells were sorted by CD45RO/CCR7/CD25/CD127/CD95/CD27. A note on this clone: What it binds is unknown.

Expressed TCRB transcripts were sequenced after all isolated RNA was converted to cDNA. Assay used: immunoSEQ multiplex PCR; TCRdb lists only in-frame clones, some missing. Here the sample spans 240,000 or so clones, approximately 15% being singletons. Study-level findings and limits: The study found fewer insertions and more deletions at VDJ junctions in type 1 diabetes patients. Moderate but significant shortening of TCRB CDR3s was recorded in all four CD4+ subsets from Type 1 diabetes patients. Researchers caution that PCR might favor shorter templates, equally among patients and controls.

The CDR3 is 16 amino acids. Between the trimmed V and J ends, which lost 4 bases and 5 bases, there was a span of 18 bases. Germline CDR1 SEHNR, CDR2 FQNEAQ (reference sequence). The chain uses TRBV7-9 and TRBJ2-4, with a possible D match to TRBD1 (7 bases). Sequenced material: naive CD4+ T cells from blood. This sequence originates from a man aged 25-45 years with type 1 diabetes. CDR3 nucleotide sequence: TGTGCCAGCAGCTACCAGACAGGGCGGGGTGAAAACATTCAGTACTTC. Residues: CASSYQTGRGENIQYF.